This T cell receptor (beta chain) is drawn from a study of immune evolution from preneoplasia to lung adenocarcinoma. Study-wide points: KRAS-mutant nodules had the highest T cell clonality. Later-stage lesions appeared to have more T cells, more diversity, less clonality.

The repertoire was sequenced with immunoSEQ multiplex PCR; TCRdb's copy has only in-frame clones and lacks some. The sample lists roughly 8,000 clones, around 81% seen once, with 6.5% to 10% in the top ten. With regard to this clone: No antigen is known for it.

Each case's diagnosis was confirmed by two pathologists on H&E. The length of the CDR3 is 15 residues. The V gene end was trimmed by 2 bases and the J gene end by 4 bases; junction bases not matched to a gene: 4. From germline, CDR1 is SGHNT and CDR2 YYREEE (reference sequence). The chain carries TRBV5-4 and TRBJ2-1, with 9 bases identical to TRBD2. The specimen was FFPE invasive lung adenocarcinoma tissue. The receptor's source is a person aged 50-59 years with lung adenocarcinoma. This CDR3 reads CASSLSGGNYNEQFF. CDR3 nucleotides: TGTGCCAGCAGCTTAAGCGGGGGGAATTACAATGAGCAGTTCTTC.